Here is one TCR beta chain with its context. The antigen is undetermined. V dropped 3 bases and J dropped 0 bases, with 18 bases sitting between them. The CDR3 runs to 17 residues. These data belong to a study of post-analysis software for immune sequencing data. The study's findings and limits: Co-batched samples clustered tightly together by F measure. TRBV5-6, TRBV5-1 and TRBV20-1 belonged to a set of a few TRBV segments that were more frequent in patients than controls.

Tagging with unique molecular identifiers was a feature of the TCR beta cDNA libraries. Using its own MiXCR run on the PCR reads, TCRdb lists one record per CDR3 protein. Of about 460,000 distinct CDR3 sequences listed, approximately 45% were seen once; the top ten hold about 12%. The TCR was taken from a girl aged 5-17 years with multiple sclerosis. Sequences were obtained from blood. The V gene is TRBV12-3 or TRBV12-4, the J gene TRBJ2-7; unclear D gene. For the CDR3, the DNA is TGTGCCAGCAGTTTCCACCCTATGACTCGCCCCTCCTACGAGCAGTACTTC. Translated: CASSFHPMTRPSYEQYF.